The 13 T cell receptor beta chains reported below all come from one sample, sequenced in a study of human T cells and chemical hapten exposure. Each CDR3 protein gets one entry after TCRdb re-called the RACE reads with MiXCR. The sample has about 270,000 distinct CDR3 sequences, just under 8% seen once. Time point indicated: pre-sensitization, week 0. The treatment: therapeutic diphenylcyclopropenone sensitization with weekly scalp DPC. Here the sequenced sample was whole blood, taken in connection with sensitization to the hapten diphenylcyclopropenone (DPC). These TCRs come from a man aged 18 to 29 with alopecia areata. Some clones in this sample may be carry-over from other donors' samples.

This clonotype was detected a few times. The chain links TRBV7-3 to TRBJ1-2; TRBD1 aligns across 9 bases. There are 15 residues in the CDR3. Germline assignment: CDR1 SGHTA and CDR2 FQGTGA. The J segment lost 7 bases and the V segment lost 5 bases, leaving 11 bases of the junction unmatched. CDR3: CASSASKGTGSGYTF. In nucleotides, the CDR3 is TGTGCCAGCAGCGCTTCTAAGGGGACAGGGTCTGGCTACACCTTC.

The chain has TRBV10-3 and TRBJ1-2, with D uncertain. There are 14 residues in the CDR3. CDR1 ENHRY and CDR2 SYGVKD come from the germline V gene. V lost 0 bases and J 7 bases, leaving 12 bases between the germline ends. Written as DNA, the CDR3 is TGTGCCATCAGTGAGTCCAGGACGGTGGCTGGCTACACCTTC. It yields the protein CAISESRTVAGYTF.

In this sample, this clonotype turned up many times. The V and J genes are TRBV4-3 and TRBJ1-1, with D unresolved. From germline, CDR1 is LGHNA and CDR2 YSLEER. This CDR3 contains 12 residues. V lost 8 bases to trimming and J lost 4 bases, with 11 bases between them. The CDR3 here is CASSEIGTEAFF. The CDR3 bases are TGCGCCAGCTCGGAAATTGGCACTGAAGCTTTCTTT.

The genes are TRBV4-1 and TRBJ2-1, with TRBD2 matching 8 bases. Unmatched junction bases numbered 12, after V lost 1 base and J lost 10 bases. The CDR3 is 16 residues long. Germline CDR1 MGHRA, CDR2 YSYEKL. The DNA for the CDR3 is TGCGCCAGCAGCCAAGCCCAACGGGGGGGCCTCAGGGAGCAGTTCTTC. Translated, it gives CASSQAQRGGLREQFF.

This clonotype was seen a handful of times. The genes are TRBV5-1 and TRBJ2-1; D may correspond to TRBD1 or TRBD2 (6 bases each). CDR3 length: 18 amino acids. Germline values: CDR1 SGHRS, CDR2 YFSETQ. V gave up 2 bases and J gave up 0 bases, with 18 bases separating them. The CDR3 sequence is CASSFPGGGLSSYNEQFF. CDR3 nucleotide sequence: TGCGCCAGCAGCTTCCCCGGGGGCGGCCTAAGCTCCTACAATGAGCAGTTCTTC.

This clonotype has a handful of counts. V gene TRBV5-5 combines with J gene TRBJ2-3; 9 positions match TRBD1. Unmatched junction bases numbered 8, after V lost 0 bases and J lost 15 bases. CDR3 length: 13 amino acids. Germline assignment: CDR1 SGHKS and CDR2 YYEKEE (reference sequence). Here the CDR3 DNA reads TGTGCCAGCAGCTTGGAACAAGGGACAGGGTCCTATTTT. Translated, it gives CASSLEQGTGSYF.

The chain is built from TRBV6-6 and TRBJ2-3, with TRBD2 as a possible D gene (6 bases). There are 15 residues in the CDR3. Germline V gene sequence: CDR1 MNHNY, CDR2 SVGAGI (reference sequence). With 2 bases removed from V and 0 bases from J, the gap between germline ends came to 9 bases. In DNA, the CDR3 is TGTGCCAGCAGTTACGGGGGGTTGAGCACAGATACGCAGTATTTT. The encoded protein is CASSYGGLSTDTQYF.

This clonotype came up many times. The chain recombines TRBV7-9 with TRBJ1-1, with 8 bases identical to TRBD1. The germline CDR1 and CDR2 sequences are SEHNR and FQNEAQ (reference sequence). Trimming cost V 5 bases and J 6 bases; bases outside gene matches: 5. The CDR3 loop spans 13 amino acids. CDR3 residues: CASSVTGVAEAFF. The CDR3 nucleotides read TGTGCCAGCAGCGTGACAGGGGTCGCTGAAGCTTTCTTT.

This clonotype was seen at least ten times. This rearrangement joins TRBV27 to TRBJ1-5; TRBD1 matches at 8 bases. V was clipped by 8 bases and J by 0 bases; unmatched bases: 3. This CDR3 comprises 14 residues. CDR1 and CDR2 from the germline V gene are MNHEY and SMNVEV (reference sequence). CDR3 DNA: TGTGCCAGCGGACAGGGTTCTAGCAATCAGCCCCAGCATTTT. This translates into CASGQGSSNQPQHF.

This clonotype showed up many times. The V call is TRBV11-2, the J call TRBJ1-2; weak D call: TRBD1 (6 bases). The CDR3 sequence is 15 residues long. Looked up from germline, CDR1 is SGHAT and CDR2 is FQNNGV. The V end was cut by 3 bases, the J end by 4 bases, with 15 bases between. The CDR3 DNA follows: TGTGCCAGCAGCTTCGACAGGAGGAAACTCTATGGCTACACCTTC. This gives the protein CASSFDRRKLYGYTF.

V is TRBV7-9 and J is TRBJ2-3; D may be TRBD2 (5 bases). Germline-derived CDR1 and CDR2 are SEHNR and FQNEAQ (reference sequence). Trimming left V 6 bases short and J 2 bases short, with 9 bases between. The CDR3 extends over 13 amino acids. DNA for the CDR3: TGTGCCAGCAGATCCGGGAACACAGATACGCAGTATTTT. Translation gives CASRSGNTDTQYF. Full variable domain (outside the CDR3, taken from reference TRBV7-9 and TRBJ2-3): DTGVSQNPRHKITKRGQNVTFRCDPISEHNRLYWYRQTLGQGPEFLTYFQNEAQLEKSRLLSDRFSAERPKGSFSTLEIQRTEQGDSAMYLCASRSGNTDTQYFGPGTRLTVL.

This clonotype came up a few times. The chain links TRBV5-1 to TRBJ1-1; possible D gene TRBD1, 6 bases. Germline lookup yields CDR1 SGHRS and CDR2 YFSETQ. V lost 2 bases to trimming and J lost 3 bases, with 17 bases between them. The CDR3 is 16 residues long. The CDR3 DNA is TGCGCCAGCAGCTTTAGGCAGGGGCGGATTGACACTGAAGCTTTCTTT. Amino acids: CASSFRQGRIDTEAFF.

This clonotype was counted at least ten times. The genes are TRBV29-1 and TRBJ1-1, with D unresolved. Germline loops: CDR1 SQVTM, CDR2 ANQGSEA. The CDR3 is 12 amino acids. CDR3 sequence (DNA): TGCAGTAAATCACAAGATACACCTGAAGCTTTCTTT. It specifies CSKSQDTPEAFF.